This note documents a single T cell receptor (beta chain) sequence. Only in-frame clones appear in the TCRdb table, and some are missing; sequencing was by immunoSEQ multiplex PCR. Of roughly 3,500 clones in the sample, around 80% are singletons; the top ten hold approximately 13%. This sample was taken from a study of immune evolution from preneoplasia to lung adenocarcinoma. The CDR3 is 14 amino acids. The V gene's germline CDR1 is MNHNS and CDR2 SASEGT. Trimming at V came to 8 bases and at J to 3 bases, leaving 7 bases not matched to a gene. This chain connects TRBV6-1 to TRBJ2-7; TRBD1 matches at 10 bases. This receptor was identified in an older person with lung adenocarcinoma. The sample taken for sequencing was FFPE adjacent normal lung tissue. CDR3 DNA sequence: TGTGCCAGCGCTCCGGGACAGGGGTACTACGAGCAGTACTTC. It encodes CASAPGQGYYEQYF.